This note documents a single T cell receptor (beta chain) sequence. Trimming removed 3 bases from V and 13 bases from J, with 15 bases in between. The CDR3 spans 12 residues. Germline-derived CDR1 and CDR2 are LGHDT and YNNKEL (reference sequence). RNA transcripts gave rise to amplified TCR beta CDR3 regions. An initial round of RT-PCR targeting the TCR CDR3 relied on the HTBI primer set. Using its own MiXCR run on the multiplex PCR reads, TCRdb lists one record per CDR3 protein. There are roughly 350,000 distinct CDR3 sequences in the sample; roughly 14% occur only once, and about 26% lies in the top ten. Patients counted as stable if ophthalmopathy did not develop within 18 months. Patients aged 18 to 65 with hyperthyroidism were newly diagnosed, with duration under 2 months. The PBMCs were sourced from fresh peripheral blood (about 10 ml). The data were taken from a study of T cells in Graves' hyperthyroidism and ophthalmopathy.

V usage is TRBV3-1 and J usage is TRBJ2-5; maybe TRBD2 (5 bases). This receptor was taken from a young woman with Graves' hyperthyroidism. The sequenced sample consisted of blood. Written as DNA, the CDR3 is TGTGCCAGCAGCCAGGCCGGGATGGGTCTGTACTTC. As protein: CASSQAGMGLYF.